Below, 18 T cell receptor beta chains from the same sample are listed, as sequenced in a study of T-cell reconstitution after alpha-beta-depleted transplantation in children. Unique molecular identifiers were built into the TCRbeta library. TCRdb processed the PCR reads anew with MiXCR; each CDR3 protein has one entry. The sample consists of about 360,000 distinct CDR3 sequences, 13% of them appearing once. Sequencing used PBMCs, obtained from the stem cell graft. Every receptor here comes from a human donor who donated a stem cell graft to a child with Fanconi anemia.

The rearrangement uses TRBV11-1 and TRBJ2-6; the match to TRBD1 covers 7 bases. The length of the CDR3 is 14 residues. V dropped 8 bases and J dropped 2; count of bases not matched to a gene: 3. Germline V gene lookup returns CDR1 SGHAT and CDR2 FQDESV (reference sequence). CDR3 DNA: TGTGCCAGCGCCACAGGGGCTGGGGCCAACGTCCTGACTTTC. Its translation is CASATGAGANVLTF. The variable domain in full, completed from reference TRBV11-1 and TRBJ2-6, reads EAEVAQSPRYKITEKSQAVAFWCDPISGHATLYWYRQILGQGPELLVQFQDESVVDDSQLPKDRFSAERLKGVDSTLKIQPAELGDSAMYLCASATGAGANVLTFGAGSRLTVL.

This clonotype was recorded many times. The genes are TRBV7-9 and TRBJ1-1; TRBD1 is a possible D gene (6 bases). This CDR3 region has 15 residues. With 1 base removed from V and 6 bases from J, the gap between germline ends came to 15 bases. Germline CDR1 SEHNR, CDR2 FQNEAQ (reference sequence). The CDR3 here is CASSLVTNRAPEAFF. The CDR3 DNA is TGTGCCAGCAGCTTAGTAACTAACAGGGCCCCTGAAGCTTTCTTT.

The V and J genes are TRBV6-1 and TRBJ2-6; D possibly uses TRBD1 or TRBD2 (5 bases each). The CDR3 runs to 15 residues. Trimming removed 10 bases at V and 4 bases at J, with 17 bases between. Germline values: CDR1 MNHNS, CDR2 SASEGT. The CDR3 spells CATGLGVDGANVLTF. The DNA of the CDR3 is TGTGCCACCGGACTGGGGGTAGACGGGGCCAACGTCCTGACTTTC.

This clonotype was observed a few times. This chain joins TRBV7-9 and TRBJ2-1; TRBD1 matches 9 bases. The CDR3 consists of 15 residues. V was clipped by 5 bases and J by 5 bases; unmatched bases: 7. The germline gives CDR1 SEHNR, CDR2 FQNEAQ (reference sequence). CDR3 loop: CASSHWDREDNEQFF. CDR3 bases: TGTGCCAGCAGCCACTGGGACAGGGAAGACAATGAGCAGTTCTTC.

The gene calls are TRBV7-6 and TRBJ2-7, with D possibly matching TRBD1 (6 bases). V lost 1 base, J lost 4 bases, and 11 bases lay in between. Per the germline V gene, CDR1 is SGHVS and CDR2 is FNYEAQ. CDR3 length: 14 amino acids. The CDR3 DNA follows: TGTGCCAGCAGCTTAGGTCCCAGGGGTTACGAGCAGTACTTC. Translated, it gives CASSLGPRGYEQYF.

J is TRBJ1-2 and V is TRBV5-1, with TRBD1 matching 8 bases. Germline CDR1 SGHRS, CDR2 YFSETQ. The length of the CDR3 is 14 residues. V shed 4 bases, J shed 4 bases, and the junction held 6 bases outside the gene matches. The CDR3 coding sequence is TGCGCCAGCAGCGGACAGGGTTTAGGCTATGGCTACACCTTC. It is translated as CASSGQGLGYGYTF. Supplemented by reference TRBV5-1 and TRBJ1-2, the full variable domain reads KAGVTQTPRYLIKTRGQQVTLSCSPISGHRSVSWYQQTPGQGLQFLFEYFSETQRNKGNFPGRFSGRQFSNSRSEMNVSTLELGDSALYLCASSGQGLGYGYTFGSGTRLTVV.

This chain joins TRBV19 and TRBJ2-3; D not certain. CDR1 and CDR2 from the germline V gene are LNHDA and SQIVND (reference sequence). Trimming removed 6 bases from V and 8 bases from J, with 21 bases in between. The CDR3 is 15 residues long. Here the CDR3 reads CASSPQVIHVGTQYF. CDR3 in DNA: TGTGCCAGTAGCCCCCAAGTCATCCATGTAGGTACGCAGTATTTT.

The V and J genes are TRBV12-3 or TRBV12-4 and TRBJ1-1; TRBD1 is a possible D gene (5 bases). The CDR3 sequence is 15 residues long. V was shortened by 3 bases and J by 0 bases, with 11 bases between the two germline ends. This CDR3 reads CASSFPGQLNTEAFF. As DNA, the CDR3 is TGTGCCAGCAGTTTCCCGGGGCAGTTGAACACTGAAGCTTTCTTT.

Many counts were recorded for this clonotype. The chain carries TRBV3-1 and TRBJ2-3; TRBD2 is a possible D gene (5 bases). Germline CDR1 LGHDT, CDR2 YNNKEL (reference sequence). The CDR3 covers 13 residues. V lost 0 bases to trimming and J lost 8 bases, with 9 bases between them. For the CDR3, the DNA is TGTGCCAGCAGCCAAGATGAACGGGGTACGCAGTATTTT. It specifies CASSQDERGTQYF.

This clonotype was detected ten times or more. This chain links TRBV7-2 with TRBJ2-5; TRBD2 is a possible D gene (6 bases). This CDR3 contains 15 residues. Deletions cut 1 base from V and 2 bases from J, with 11 bases between. Germline V CDR1 and CDR2: SGHTA, FQGNSA. The DNA of the CDR3 is TGTGCCAGCAGCTTAGGGTCGGCGGGACAAGAGACCCAGTACTTC. Translation gives CASSLGSAGQETQYF.

This clonotype was found a few times. The V call is TRBV30, the J call TRBJ2-1; D uncertain. The CDR3 extends over 12 amino acids. V was shortened by 0 bases and J by 6 bases, with 6 bases between the two germline ends. CDR1 is GTSNPN and CDR2 is SVGIG in the germline V gene (reference sequence). The CDR3 region is CAWSVNGNEQFF. The CDR3 DNA is TGTGCCTGGAGTGTAAATGGCAATGAGCAGTTCTTC. Looking up the rest from reference TRBV30 and TRBJ2-1 gives the full variable domain: SQTIHQWPATLVQPVGSPLSLECTVEGTSNPNLYWYRQAAGRGLQLLFYSVGIGQISSEVPQNLSASRPQDRQFILSSKKLLLSDSGFYLCAWSVNGNEQFFGPGTRLTVL.

The V call is TRBV12-3 or TRBV12-4, the J call TRBJ2-1, with 7 bases fitting TRBD1. V lost 2 bases to trimming and J lost 3 bases; unmatched junction nucleotides: 4. CDR3 length equals 15 residues. The CDR3 nucleotides are TGTGCCAGCAGTTTAAACAGGGGCTACTACAATGAGCAGTTCTTC. This gives the protein CASSLNRGYYNEQFF.

The chain couples TRBV6-2 or TRBV6-3 to TRBJ1-1; D gene ambiguous. CDR1 and CDR2 (germline): MNHEY, SVGEGT. Trimming left V 11 bases short and J 4 bases short, with 11 bases between. This CDR3 has 11 residues. In nucleotides, the CDR3 is TGTGCCGTGTGGGGTGGCACTGAAGCTTTCTTT. This gives the protein CAVWGGTEAFF.

In this sample, this clonotype turned up a few times. The chain joins TRBV2 to TRBJ1-3, with D uncertain. Per germline, CDR1 SNHLY and CDR2 FYNNEI. The CDR3 is made up of 14 amino acids. Trimming stripped 6 bases from V and 0 bases from J, with 9 bases between. The CDR3: CASSAGTSGNTIYF. DNA of the CDR3: TGTGCCAGCAGCGCCGGCACCTCTGGAAACACCATATATTTT.

This clonotype came up many times. This sequence joins TRBV6-5 and TRBJ1-2, with TRBD1 as a possible D gene (5 bases). The germline gives CDR1 MNHEY, CDR2 SVGAGI. CDR3 length: 14 residues. V shed 4 bases and J shed 2 bases, with 11 bases lying between them. The CDR3 loop reads CASSSGSGNYGYTF. CDR3 bases: TGTGCCAGCAGTTCAGGGTCGGGGAACTATGGCTACACCTTC.

This clonotype was recorded many times. The gene calls are TRBV14 and TRBJ2-1; D is uncertain. CDR3 size: 12 residues. Trimming left V 4 bases short and J 10 bases short, with 11 bases between. The germline CDR1 and CDR2 sequences are SGHDN and FVKESK. CDR3 sequence (DNA): TGTGCCAGCAGCCCGGATGGTTGGGAGCAGTTCTTC. Protein sequence: CASSPDGWEQFF.

The V gene is TRBV9, the J gene TRBJ1-5, with D tentatively TRBD1 (5 bases). This CDR3 region has 13 residues. Germline assignment: CDR1 SGDLS and CDR2 YYNGEE. Trimming left V 5 bases short and J 4 bases short, with 10 bases between. CDR3 region: CASSQQENQPQHF. CDR3 sequence (DNA): TGTGCCAGCAGTCAACAGGAGAATCAGCCCCAGCATTTT.

In its sample, this clonotype was seen many times. The rearrangement uses TRBV12-3 or TRBV12-4 and TRBJ2-1; D is ambiguous. Trimming took off 6 bases at V and 0 bases at J, with 9 bases between the two ends. The CDR3 is 14 amino acids. The CDR3 spells CASRYGSSYNEQFF. CDR3 in DNA: TGTGCCAGCAGATACGGAAGCTCCTACAATGAGCAGTTCTTC.